These T cell receptor beta chains were read from a single sample in a study of T cell repertoires in cytomegalovirus infection. No antigen has been identified for these receptors. MiXCR was run by TCRdb on the reads, yielding one entry per CDR3 protein. The sample lists about 500,000 distinct CDR3 sequences, about 33% occurring once. This specimen consisted of cultured PBMCs, obtained from culture after CMV antigen stimulation. These receptor sequences come from a human donor in good health (CMV status not recorded). Some clones in this sample may be carry-over from other donors' samples. Each CDR3 is given with its conserved first and last residue. A D gene is named only where the DNA matches it firmly. Clone size is stated in some rows and not others, as once, few, many or a class when expanded.

V	D	J	size	DNA	CDR3
TRBV7-2	.	TRBJ2-5	many	TGTGCCAGCAGCTTAGGGCGGGATACAGAGACCCAGTACTTC	CASSLGRDTETQYF
TRBV25-1	.	TRBJ2-1	.	TGTGCCAGCAGTGATAGGCTTGACAATGAGCAGTTCTTC	CASSDRLDNEQFF
TRBV7-9	TRBD2	TRBJ2-5	.	TGTGCCAGCAGCCCCCCCGGGCGGGGGCAAGAGACCCAGTACTTC	CASSPPGRGQETQYF
TRBV7-9	.	TRBJ2-1	once	TGTGCCAGCAGCGCCATGGGCCCCACTGAGCAGTTCTTC	CASSAMGPTEQFF
TRBV7-9	.	TRBJ2-4	.	TGTGCCAGCAGCCCGCAGGTGGAGAGCATTCAGTACTTC	CASSPQVESIQYF
TRBV7-9	TRBD1	TRBJ2-3	.	TGTGCCAGCAGCCCCAAACAGGGGTCGCAGTATTTT	CASSPKQGSQYF
TRBV4-3	.	TRBJ1-6	few	TGCGCCAGCAGCCAAGGTCGAGGGGATTCACCCCTCCACTTT	CASSQGRGDSPLHF
TRBV2	.	TRBJ1-2	.	TGTGCCAGCAGTGAAGGGGGCAGGCGGCCACTTCTATACTATGGCTACACCTTC	CASSEGGRRPLLYYGYTF
TRBV4-3	TRBD1	TRBJ2-3	few	TGCGCCAGCAGCCAGGACGACAGGGTGGGAGTGGCGGATACGCAGTATTTT	CASSQDDRVGVADTQYF
TRBV19	.	TRBJ2-1	.	TGTGCCAGTAGCAAGACGGTCACCTCCTACAATGAGCAGTTCTTC	CASSKTVTSYNEQFF
TRBV6-1	.	TRBJ2-1	.	TGTGCCAGCAGTGGAGGGACGGGAAGGCATGAGCAGTTCTTC	CASSGGTGRHEQFF
TRBV28	.	TRBJ1-1	few	TGTGCCAGCAGTTCCCCCGGGGTGAACACTGAAGCTTTCTTT	CASSSPGVNTEAFF
TRBV11-2	TRBD1	TRBJ2-7	.	TGTGCCAGCAGCTTAGGAGCCAGGGGGCACTACGAGCAGTACTTC	CASSLGARGHYEQYF
TRBV20-1	.	TRBJ2-3	few	TGCTCCCACCGAGGGGACGACCTGGTCACAGATACGCAGTATTTT	CSHRGDDLVTDTQYF
TRBV5-3	.	TRBJ1-4	.	TGTGCCAGCAGCCGCTCGGGGGGACTGGGGATAAGTGAAAAACTGTTTTTT	CASSRSGGLGISEKLFF
TRBV12-3/TRBV12-4	.	TRBJ1-5	few	TGTGCCAGCAGTCCCGAACCGAATCAGCCCCAGCATTTT	CASSPEPNQPQHF
TRBV9	.	TRBJ2-3	.	TGTGCCAGCAGCGGATCAGGGTTCGATACGCAGTATTTT	CASSGSGFDTQYF
TRBV12-3/TRBV12-4	.	TRBJ2-1	.	TGTGCCAGCAGTTTAGGCAACTCGCGGGATCTCTCCTACAATGAGCAGTTCTTC	CASSLGNSRDLSYNEQFF
TRBV27	TRBD2	TRBJ2-1	.	TGTGCCAGCAGTTCCATTAGCGGGGGAAGCTCCTACAATGAGCAGTTCTTC	CASSSISGGSSYNEQFF
TRBV28	.	TRBJ1-1	few	TGTGCCAGCAGTTTCGGGTGGGAACCTGAAGCTTTCTTT	CASSFGWEPEAFF
TRBV12-3/TRBV12-4	.	TRBJ1-5	.	TGTGCCAGCAGTTTAATAATCGGGGATGGGGGCAATCAGCCCCAGCATTTT	CASSLIIGDGGNQPQHF
TRBV27	.	TRBJ2-2	few	TGTGCCAGCAGTTTATTTAGGGGTACCGGGGAGCTGTTTTTT	CASSLFRGTGELFF
TRBV19	.	TRBJ2-5	few	TGTGCCAGTAGTATTTCCAGGGAAGAGACCCAGTACTTC	CASSISREETQYF
TRBV20-1	.	TRBJ2-7	few	TGCAGTGCTGAAGCTCGACTCCTTTCCTACGAGCAGTACTTC	CSAEARLLSYEQYF
TRBV20-1	TRBD1	TRBJ2-7	.	TGCAGTGCTAGAGACGGACAGGGTTACTACGAGCAGTACTTC	CSARDGQGYYEQYF
TRBV29-1	.	TRBJ1-2	.	TGCAGCGTCTCCGGGGCCTATGGCTACACCTTC	CSVSGAYGYTF
TRBV5-4	.	TRBJ1-6	.	TGTGCCAGCAGTTATCATGCGGAACCCCTCCACTTT	CASSYHAEPLHF
TRBV19	.	TRBJ1-2	many	TGTGCCAGTAGCCGCACGGGCTATGGCTACACCTTC	CASSRTGYGYTF
TRBV7-6	TRBD2	TRBJ2-7	few	TGTGCCAGCAGTTCGGGACTAGCGGGAGACGAGCAGTACTTC	CASSSGLAGDEQYF
TRBV7-2	.	TRBJ2-4	few	TGTGCCAGCAGCTTAGACGGAGCCGCCAAAAACATTCAGTACTTC	CASSLDGAAKNIQYF
TRBV7-2	.	TRBJ1-5	.	TGTGCCAGCAGCTTATTCCAAAAGGGCAATCAGCCCCAGCATTTT	CASSLFQKGNQPQHF
TRBV11-3	.	TRBJ2-5	few	TGTGCCAGCAGCCGCATCGGGCGTCAAGAGACCCAGTACTTC	CASSRIGRQETQYF
TRBV3-1	TRBD2	TRBJ2-5	.	TGTGCCAGCAGCCCGTGGACTAGCGACGAGACCCAGTACTTC	CASSPWTSDETQYF
TRBV19	.	TRBJ1-2	.	TGTGCCAGTAGTATCCCTGGACAGAGGGGCTACACCTTC	CASSIPGQRGYTF
TRBV20-1	.	TRBJ1-2	many	TGCAGTGCCCGTGGCGCAACCACCTATGGCTACACCTTC	CSARGATTYGYTF
TRBV12-3/TRBV12-4	.	TRBJ1-2	.	TGTGCCAGCAGGGGGCCGCAGGGTGCTACGACCGGCTACACCTTC	CASRGPQGATTGYTF
TRBV6-2/TRBV6-3	.	TRBJ2-7	.	TGTGCCAGCAGTCTCCAAACTCGGGAGCAGTACTTC	CASSLQTREQYF